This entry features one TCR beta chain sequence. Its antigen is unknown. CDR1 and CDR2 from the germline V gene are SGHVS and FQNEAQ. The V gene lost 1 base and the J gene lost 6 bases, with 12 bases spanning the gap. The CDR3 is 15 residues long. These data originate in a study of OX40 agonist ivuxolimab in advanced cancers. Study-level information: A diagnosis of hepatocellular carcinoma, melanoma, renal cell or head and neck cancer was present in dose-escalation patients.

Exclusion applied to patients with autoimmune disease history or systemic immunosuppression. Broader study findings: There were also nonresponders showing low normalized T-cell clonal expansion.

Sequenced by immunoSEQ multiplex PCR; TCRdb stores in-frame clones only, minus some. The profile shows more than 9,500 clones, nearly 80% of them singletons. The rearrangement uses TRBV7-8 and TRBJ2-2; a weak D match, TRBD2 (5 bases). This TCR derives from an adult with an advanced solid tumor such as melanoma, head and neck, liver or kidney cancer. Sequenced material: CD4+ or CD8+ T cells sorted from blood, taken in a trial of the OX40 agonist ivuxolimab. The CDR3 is CASSLGNPGAGELFF. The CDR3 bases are TGTGCCAGCAGCTTAGGGAACCCCGGGGCCGGGGAGCTGTTTTTT.